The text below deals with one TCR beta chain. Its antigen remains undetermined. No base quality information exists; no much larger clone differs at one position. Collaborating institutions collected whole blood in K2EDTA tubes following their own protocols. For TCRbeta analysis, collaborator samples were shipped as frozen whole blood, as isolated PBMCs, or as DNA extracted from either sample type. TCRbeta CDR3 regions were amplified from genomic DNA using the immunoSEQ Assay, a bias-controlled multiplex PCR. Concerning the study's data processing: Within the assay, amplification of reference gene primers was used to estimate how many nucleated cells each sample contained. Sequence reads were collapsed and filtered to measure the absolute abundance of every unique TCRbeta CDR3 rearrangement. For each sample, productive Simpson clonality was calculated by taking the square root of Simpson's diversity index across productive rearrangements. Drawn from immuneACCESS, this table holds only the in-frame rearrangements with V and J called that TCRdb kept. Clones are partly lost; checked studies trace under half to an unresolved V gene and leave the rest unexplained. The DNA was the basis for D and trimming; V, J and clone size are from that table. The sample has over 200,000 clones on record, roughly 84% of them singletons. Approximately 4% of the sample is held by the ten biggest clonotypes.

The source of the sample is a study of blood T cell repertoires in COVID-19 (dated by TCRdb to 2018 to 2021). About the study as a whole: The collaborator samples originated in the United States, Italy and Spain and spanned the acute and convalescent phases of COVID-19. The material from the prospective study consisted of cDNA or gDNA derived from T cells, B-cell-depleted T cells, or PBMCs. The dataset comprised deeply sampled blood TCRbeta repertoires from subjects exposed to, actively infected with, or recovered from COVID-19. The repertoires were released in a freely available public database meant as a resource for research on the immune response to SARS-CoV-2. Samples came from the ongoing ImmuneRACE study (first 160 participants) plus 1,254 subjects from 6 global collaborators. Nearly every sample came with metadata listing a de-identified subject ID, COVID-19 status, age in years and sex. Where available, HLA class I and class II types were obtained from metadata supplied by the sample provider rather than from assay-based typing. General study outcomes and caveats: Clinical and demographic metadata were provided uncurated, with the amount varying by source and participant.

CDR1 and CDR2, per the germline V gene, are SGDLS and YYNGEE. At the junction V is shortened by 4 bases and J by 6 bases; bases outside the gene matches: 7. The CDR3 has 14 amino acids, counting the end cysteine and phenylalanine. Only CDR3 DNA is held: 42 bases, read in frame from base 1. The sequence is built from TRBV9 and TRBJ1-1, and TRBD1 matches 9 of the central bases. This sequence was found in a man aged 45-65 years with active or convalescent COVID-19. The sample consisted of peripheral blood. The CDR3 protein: CASSPRTGAAEAFF. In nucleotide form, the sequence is TGTGCCAGCAGCCCCCGGACAGGGGCGGCTGAAGCTTTCTTT.